The clone carrying this T cell receptor (beta chain) occurred many times. Its antigen is not identified. The germline CDR1 and CDR2 sequences are SGHRS and YFSETQ. The CDR3 consists of 15 residues. The trim removed 2 bases at V and 3 bases at J, leaving 3 bases unmatched. Each CDR3 protein gets one entry after TCRdb re-called the 5' RACE reads with MiXCR. The table has roughly 240,000 distinct CDR3 sequences, roughly 8.2% seen once. This entry is derived from a study of CD8 T cells in ankylosing spondylitis. Broader study findings: Researchers reportedly found disease-linked clones significantly enriched in matched ankylosing spondylitis synovial fluid. Prior work had noted some motif variants in reactive arthritis blood and synovial fluid.

The clonotype was recovered from a female donor with ankylosing spondylitis or in good health (not recorded which). The sequenced sample consisted of blood, either unsorted or a sorted T cell fraction (not recorded which). This chain connects TRBV5-1 to TRBJ2-2; 8 positions match TRBD1. This chain's CDR3 is CASSFRGLDTGELFF. Here the CDR3 DNA reads TGCGCCAGCAGCTTCAGGGGGCTGGACACCGGGGAGCTGTTTTTT.